Listed below are T cell receptor beta chains from one sample, sequenced in a study of blood T cell repertoires in COVID-19. Using immunoSEQ multiplex PCR, the repertoire was profiled, and TCRdb retains in-frame clones only, with some absent. The sample gives fewer than 150,000 clones, about 76% of which show up once; about 18% is in the top ten. Specimen: peripheral blood. Receptors originate from a man of 80 years or more with acute or convalescent COVID-19. Both conserved end residues are trimmed from each CDR3.

TRBV2,TRBJ2-5,9,ASRWGGTQY
TRBV27,TRBJ1-6,11,ASSLYLDSPLH
TRBV10-3,TRBJ2-3,11,ASNRVGTDTQY
TRBV6-2/TRBV6-3,TRBJ1-4,11,ASSLGTWEKLF
TRBV18,TRBJ2-4,11,ASSPGQGNIQY
TRBV5-5,TRBJ2-1,14,ASSLVQISSYNEQF
TRBV6-6,TRBJ1-5,12,ASSYSRGSQPQH
TRBV4-2,TRBJ2-5,17,ASSLQPGLAGGRGETQY
TRBV18,TRBJ1-2,13,ASSPLTGADYGYT
TRBV28,TRBJ1-5,10,ASSIQGMSQH
TRBV9,TRBJ2-7,15,ASSAPLKRGATYEQY
TRBV6-5,TRBJ2-3,12,ASTRDRVTDTQY
TRBV19,TRBJ2-2,12,ASRMGQATGELF
TRBV19,TRBJ2-2,16,ASRTRGTANANTGELF
TRBV24-1,TRBJ2-3,18,ATSDFPGLAGGPSTDTQY
TRBV6-5,TRBJ1-3,10,ATGPGGNTIY
TRBV19,TRBJ1-4,14,ASSLGPGQGAEKLF
TRBV23-1,TRBJ1-1,14,ASSQPTPREFTEAF
TRBV25-1,TRBJ1-3,13,ASSVGQGPGNTIY
TRBV7-2,TRBJ2-7,14,ASSATSGGVPYEQY
TRBV2,TRBJ1-1,11,ASSERGSTEAF
TRBV4-1,TRBJ2-1,18,ASSPPVRRGASGVYNEQF
TRBV11-2,TRBJ1-6,13,ASSLSRGLNSPLH
TRBV19,TRBJ1-5,12,ASSPSGVNQPQH
TRBV14,TRBJ1-1,14,ASSQWQGNMNTEAF
TRBV20-1,TRBJ2-2,11,SASLSNTGELF
TRBV7-2,TRBJ2-7,10,ASGDSPYEQY
TRBV28,TRBJ1-5,16,ASSLPGTGFVGNQPQH
TRBV6-2/TRBV6-3,TRBJ2-7,13,ASSYRGKGPYEQY
TRBV3-1/TRBV3-2,TRBJ1-6,12,ASSPRAADSPLH
TRBV5-1,TRBJ2-5,12,ASSLQIQEETQY
TRBV9,TRBJ1-4,13,ASSVDAGGSEKLF
TRBV6-5,TRBJ2-1,10,ASSRGGNEQF
TRBV5-1,TRBJ1-1,13,ASSLAGTPDTEAF
TRBV11-2,TRBJ2-3,12,ASSPRGVGDTQY
TRBV30,TRBJ2-7,12,AWGIGTAPYEQY
TRBV2,TRBJ2-7,11,ASDGTGLYEQY
TRBV6-2/TRBV6-3,TRBJ2-5,15,ASSLHGPGQGQETQY
TRBV3-1/TRBV3-2,TRBJ1-6,13,ASSQGQTYNSPLH
TRBV2,TRBJ2-7,13,ASSEVRSDRGNSY
TRBV29-1,TRBJ2-3,13,SVREGTTSTDTQY
TRBV27,TRBJ1-2,12,ASSLTGQDYGYT